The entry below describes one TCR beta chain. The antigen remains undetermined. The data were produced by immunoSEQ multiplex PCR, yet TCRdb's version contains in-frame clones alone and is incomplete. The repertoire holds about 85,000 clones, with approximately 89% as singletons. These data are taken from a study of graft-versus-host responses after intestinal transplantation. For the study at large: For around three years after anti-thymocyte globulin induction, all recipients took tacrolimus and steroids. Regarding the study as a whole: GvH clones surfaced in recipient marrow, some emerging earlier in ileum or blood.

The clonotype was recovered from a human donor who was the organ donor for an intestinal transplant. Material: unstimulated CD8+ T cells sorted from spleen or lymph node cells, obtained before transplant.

For the CDR3, the DNA is TGCGCCAGCAGCCAAGTACAGCATAATTCACCCCTCCACTTT. The encoded protein is CASSQVQHNSPLHF. V is TRBV4-1 and J is TRBJ1-6; D unclear. The V gene lost 1 base and the J gene lost 5 bases, with 6 bases spanning the gap. CDR1 is MGHRA and CDR2 is YSYEKL in the germline V gene. The CDR3 is 14 residues long.